This is a list of T cell receptor beta chains from one sample in a study of blood T cells in healthy people across ages. TCRdb re-called the 5' RACE reads with MiXCR, one entry per CDR3 protein. The table records some 850,000 distinct CDR3 sequences, roughly 26% of them present only once. This sample was shared with a second study, whose subject was T cells of mothers and their children.

Sequenced: blood. These receptors all stem from a boy younger than 18 in good health. The CDR3 runs from the conserved cysteine through the conserved F or W. Each record gives: clone size, CDR3 length, V gene, J gene, D gene, CDR3 DNA, CDR3 protein. D genes are given only for firm matches. The size entry is marked missing in some rows and otherwise reads once, few, many or a size class.

few	15	TRBV7-9	TRBJ1-4	-	TGTGCCAGCAGCCCCGAGGTTTCAACTAATGAAAAACTGTTTTTT	CASSPEVSTNEKLFF
-	16	TRBV4-1	TRBJ2-1	TRBD1	TGCGCCAGCAGCCAAGGGGACAGGCGAGTCCTCAATGAGCAGTTCTTC	CASSQGDRRVLNEQFF
-	12	TRBV6-5	TRBJ2-7	-	TGTGCCAGCAGTTACGACACGGACGAGCAGTACTTC	CASSYDTDEQYF
few	13	TRBV4-1	TRBJ1-1	-	TGCGCCAGCAGCCAAGATCCCACCACTGAAGCTTTCTTT	CASSQDPTTEAFF
-	14	TRBV2	TRBJ2-7	TRBD1	TGTGCCAGCAGCGAGGGGGCCTTTACCTACGAGCAGTACTTC	CASSEGAFTYEQYF
-	16	TRBV5-1	TRBJ2-1	-	TGCGCCAGCAGCCCCAGACTGGTGAGCTCCTACAATGAGCAGTTCTTC	CASSPRLVSSYNEQFF
-	15	TRBV7-9	TRBJ2-3	-	TGTGCCAGCAGCTCACCACAGGGCGGCACAGATACGCAGTATTTT	CASSSPQGGTDTQYF
-	12	TRBV12-5	TRBJ1-2	-	TGTGCTAGTGGTGCCCCAGGGAATGGCTACACCTTC	CASGAPGNGYTF
-	13	TRBV20-1	TRBJ2-3	-	TGCAGTGCTAGAATGGCTAACACAGATACGCAGTATTTT	CSARMANTDTQYF
few	19	TRBV2	TRBJ2-1	TRBD2	TGTGCCAGCAGGGCTCCCGGGACTAGCGGGGGGGCCGTTAAGGATGAGCAGTTCTTC	CASRAPGTSGGAVKDEQFF
-	17	TRBV6-1	TRBJ2-1	TRBD2	TGTGCCAGCAAGGTTCATTGGGGGACTAGCTCTAACAATGAGCAGTTCTTC	CASKVHWGTSSNNEQFF
once	14	TRBV20-1	TRBJ2-3	TRBD1	TGCAGTGTCCCGGGACAGGGCAACACAGATACGCAGTATTTT	CSVPGQGNTDTQYF
few	14	TRBV6-6	TRBJ1-1	TRBD1	TGTGCCAGCAGTTACGCGGACAGGGGCACTGAAGCTTTCTTT	CASSYADRGTEAFF
-	15	TRBV13	TRBJ1-4	-	TGTGCCAGCAGCTTAAAGACAGCCCTGATTGGAAAACTGTTTTTT	CASSLKTALIGKLFF